A selection of T cell receptor beta chains follows, all from one sample in a study of cytomegalovirus exposure and HLA in healthy donors. Generated by immunoSEQ multiplex PCR, the TCRdb table keeps only in-frame clones and is missing some. The data hold some 97,000 clones, with about 68% observed a single time. What was sequenced was PBMCs. These receptor sequences come from a male donor in good health and CMV-seropositive. CDR3s leave out the opening cysteine and the closing phenylalanine or tryptophan. The D gene is left open where the match is weak.

j_call d_call v_call cdr3_length cdr3_aa
TRBJ1-4 TRBD1 TRBV4-2 15 ASSQAQGALANEKLF
TRBJ2-7 . TRBV28 14 ASSPLTGTPAYEQY
TRBJ2-5 TRBD2 TRBV4-2 16 ASSQDGLTVGGQETQY
TRBJ2-4 . TRBV28 14 ASSLSSEFGQNIQY
TRBJ2-5 . TRBV15 14 ATSRERLIAEETQY
TRBJ2-3 . TRBV2 13 ASSEGSLAGGTQY
TRBJ2-7 TRBD1 TRBV19 12 ASSLGRGYFEQY
TRBJ2-1 TRBD2 TRBV19 13 ASRIAAGSSHGQF
TRBJ2-3 TRBD2 TRBV7-3 13 ASSFASGGADTQY
TRBJ1-5 . TRBV4-1 15 ASSHPPGRGLNQPQH
TRBJ2-5 TRBD1 TRBV2 12 ASSPGTGAETQY
TRBJ1-4 . TRBV6-1 12 ASTSGATNEKLF
TRBJ2-5 . TRBV19 11 ASSIGLQETQY
TRBJ2-7 TRBD2 TRBV6-5 11 ASNLAGDYEQY
TRBJ2-5 TRBD2 TRBV7-9 13 ASSPERGGQETQY
TRBJ1-2 . TRBV15 13 ATSRSDSHSGGYT
TRBJ1-1 . TRBV18 12 ASSQEIRGNEAF
TRBJ1-4 . TRBV19 10 ASSIVAEKLF
TRBJ1-1 . TRBV5-4 12 ASSRRGVNTEAF
TRBJ2-7 . TRBV7-2 12 ASSPRGISYEQY
TRBJ1-1 . TRBV6-5 9 ASKSYTEAF
TRBJ1-2 TRBD1 TRBV5-6 11 ASSNPVRDRTF
TRBJ2-3 . TRBV2 10 ASFDEGDTQY
TRBJ2-1 TRBD2 TRBV6-6 13 ASSYGGGNDNEQF
TRBJ2-2 TRBD2 TRBV19 15 ASSTPPGLAGAGELF
TRBJ1-6 . TRBV9 11 ASSPGQGEALH
TRBJ1-1 . TRBV9 14 ASSVGGPGSNTEAF
TRBJ2-7 TRBD2 TRBV5-1 15 ASSLAGGATTYYEQY
TRBJ1-1 . TRBV18 15 ASSRPFRRDRNTEAF
TRBJ2-1 TRBD2 TRBV5-1 15 ASSLVPLSSGGNEQF
TRBJ2-1 . TRBV27 10 ASSWASNEQF
TRBJ2-5 TRBD2 TRBV7-2 10 ASAGDSETQY
TRBJ2-2 TRBD2 TRBV6-6 14 ASSLKTSGATGELF
TRBJ1-1 . TRBV19 12 ASSIVPGVVEAF
TRBJ2-2 . TRBV28 14 ASSLPGGSNTGELF
TRBJ1-4 . TRBV4-1 14 ASSPMERTTNEKLF
TRBJ2-5 TRBD1 TRBV5-6 11 ASRRQGAETQY
TRBJ2-1 TRBD2 TRBV15 16 ATSRPFGPSGENNEQF
TRBJ2-3 TRBD2 TRBV27 12 ASMGRGGEDTQY
TRBJ1-4 . TRBV5-6 13 ASSLDGRMNEKLF
TRBJ1-6 TRBD1 TRBV29-1 11 SVTTGGDSPLH
TRBJ2-5 TRBD1 TRBV4-1 13 ASSQAPGQQETQY
TRBJ2-7 TRBD1 TRBV4-1 13 ASSQHGTGVDEQY